Listed below are T cell receptor beta chains from one sample, sequenced in a study of sequential checkpoint blockade in melanoma. Here immunoSEQ multiplex PCR was the method, and the copy in TCRdb shows in-frame clones only, minus some. The repertoire holds about 30,000 clones, with 85% to 90% as singletons. This sample comprised CD8+ T cells sorted from blood (inferred from file names), obtained from a patient given nivolumab and ipilimumab in sequence. The receptors shown here come from a human donor with melanoma. Each CDR3 is given without its conserved first and last residue. Only part of the rows carry a size: once, few, many, or a class if the clone is expanded.

TRBV15	.	TRBJ2-5	ATSRMNGQPYQETQY
TRBV5-4	.	TRBJ1-1	ASSLGDTNTEAF
TRBV28	once	TRBJ2-7	ASSNGRGGYEQY
TRBV6-1	.	TRBJ2-3	ASSVGLAGATMGDTQY
TRBV6-6	.	TRBJ1-5	ASSYVRGADQPQH
TRBV5-6	.	TRBJ1-3	ASSSGTGIGNTIY
TRBV29-1	.	TRBJ2-3	SSYRVPDTQY
TRBV19	.	TRBJ2-7	ASSPGFIYEQY
TRBV9	.	TRBJ1-5	ASSPGETHQPQH
TRBV7-9	.	TRBJ1-2	ASSLGRTGGDYGYT
TRBV29-1	.	TRBJ2-7	SVSGRESYEQY
TRBV5-6	few	TRBJ2-1	ASTANHNEQF
TRBV27	.	TRBJ2-1	ASSLGLAQNEQF
TRBV5-8	.	TRBJ1-4	ASSPRQNPTNEKLF
TRBV27	few	TRBJ1-3	ASSLVGTGVGNTIY
TRBV30	.	TRBJ1-1	AWRSNKAF
TRBV19	.	TRBJ1-1	ASTPGHGMNTEAF
TRBV4-1	.	TRBJ2-5	ASSHLPGEQETQY
TRBV29-1	.	TRBJ1-2	SAVTPTSNYGYT
TRBV14	few	TRBJ2-7	ASSQENLEYEQY
TRBV28	.	TRBJ1-4	ASSPIQGASEKLF
TRBV19	once	TRBJ1-6	ASSHGAVGNSPLH
TRBV27	.	TRBJ1-2	ASGPGEMVYGYT
TRBV7-9	once	TRBJ2-5	ASSNGQDYQETQY
TRBV19	.	TRBJ2-3	ASSIERAALTDTQY
TRBV15	.	TRBJ1-1	ATSFGGGNTEAF
TRBV6-6	.	TRBJ2-1	ASSYSGGGAPNEQF
TRBV9	.	TRBJ1-3	ASSVVRPRNSSNTIY
TRBV30	.	TRBJ2-6	AWVGQGLSGANVLT
TRBV2	.	TRBJ2-6	ASMGTGDSGANVLT
TRBV23-1	.	TRBJ2-1	ASTPAGHSYNEQF
TRBV10-3	.	TRBJ1-2	AIKGEFTYGYT
TRBV30	.	TRBJ2-7	AWTSGSSYEQY
TRBV28	.	TRBJ1-5	ASSEQGRDPQPQH
TRBV27	.	TRBJ2-1	ASSLGDSLGYNEQF
TRBV28	.	TRBJ2-2	ASSPTGGTNTGELF
TRBV10-2	.	TRBJ2-7	ASNIAGGPGEQY
TRBV5-4	once	TRBJ2-1	ASSLGDSNEQF
TRBV7-9	few	TRBJ1-3	ASSSRASGNTIY
TRBV7-2	.	TRBJ2-7	ASSFFMDSSYEQY
TRBV19	.	TRBJ2-1	ASSYSGRNEQF